This TCR beta chain was sequenced for a study of blood T cell repertoires in COVID-19. The V gene's germline CDR1 is SGDLS and CDR2 YYNGEE. With V trimmed by 4 bases and J by 8 bases, 13 bases remained unmatched. The CDR3 contains 16 residues. This clone was observed a single time. Study processing details: Nucleated cell counts were estimated from reference gene primer amplification. Clones were read by immunoSEQ multiplex PCR, and TCRdb kept only the in-frame ones, dropping some. The D gene and trimming were derived from the DNA, and the V and J assignments and clone size from that table. The repertoire has under 200,000 clones, around 87% of them found once; the top ten carry about 2.7%.

The sequence derives from a middle-aged man with active or convalescent COVID-19. The sample was peripheral blood. The chain couples TRBV9 to TRBJ2-1; 9 nucleotides agree with TRBD2. Here the CDR3 DNA reads TGTGCCAGCAGCAAAGGCGGGGGGGCCCGGTCCGATGAGCAGTTCTTC. This translates into CASSKGGGARSDEQFF.